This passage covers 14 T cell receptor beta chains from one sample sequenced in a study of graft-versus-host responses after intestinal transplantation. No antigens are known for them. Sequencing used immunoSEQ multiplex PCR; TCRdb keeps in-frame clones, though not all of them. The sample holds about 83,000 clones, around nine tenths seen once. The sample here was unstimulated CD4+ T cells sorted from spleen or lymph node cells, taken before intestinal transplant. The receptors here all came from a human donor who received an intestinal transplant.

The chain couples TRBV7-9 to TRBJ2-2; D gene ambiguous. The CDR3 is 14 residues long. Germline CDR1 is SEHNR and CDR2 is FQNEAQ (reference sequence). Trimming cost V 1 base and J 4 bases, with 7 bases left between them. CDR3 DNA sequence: TGTGCCAGCAGCTTAGACGTGGCCACCGGGGAGCTGTTTTTT. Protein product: CASSLDVATGELFF. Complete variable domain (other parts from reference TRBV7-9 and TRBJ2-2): DTGVSQNPRHKITKRGQNVTFRCDPISEHNRLYWYRQTLGQGPEFLTYFQNEAQLEKSRLLSDRFSAERPKGSFSTLEIQRTEQGDSAMYLCASSLDVATGELFFGEGSRLTVL.

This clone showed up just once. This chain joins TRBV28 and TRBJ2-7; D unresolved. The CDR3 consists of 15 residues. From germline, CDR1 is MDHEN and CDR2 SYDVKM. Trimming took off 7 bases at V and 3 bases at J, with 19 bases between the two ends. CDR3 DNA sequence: TGTGCCAGCATTCCCCTTGGCGGAGAGCTCTACGAGCAGTACTTC. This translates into CASIPLGGELYEQYF.

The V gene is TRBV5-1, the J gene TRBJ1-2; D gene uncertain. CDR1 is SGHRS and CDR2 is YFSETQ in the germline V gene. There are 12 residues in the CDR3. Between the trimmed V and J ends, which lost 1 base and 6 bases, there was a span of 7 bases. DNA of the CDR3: TGCGCCAGCAGCTTGAGGGAGGATGGCTACACCTTC. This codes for CASSLREDGYTF. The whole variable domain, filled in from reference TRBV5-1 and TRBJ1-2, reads KAGVTQTPRYLIKTRGQQVTLSCSPISGHRSVSWYQQTPGQGLQFLFEYFSETQRNKGNFPGRFSGRQFSNSRSEMNVSTLELGDSALYLCASSLREDGYTFGSGTRLTVV.

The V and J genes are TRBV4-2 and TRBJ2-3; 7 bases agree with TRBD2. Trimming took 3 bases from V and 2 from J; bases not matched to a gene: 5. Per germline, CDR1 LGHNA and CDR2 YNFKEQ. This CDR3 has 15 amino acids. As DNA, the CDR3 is TGTGCCAGCAGCCAGCTAGCGGACTCCACAGATACGCAGTATTTT. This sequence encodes CASSQLADSTDTQYF.

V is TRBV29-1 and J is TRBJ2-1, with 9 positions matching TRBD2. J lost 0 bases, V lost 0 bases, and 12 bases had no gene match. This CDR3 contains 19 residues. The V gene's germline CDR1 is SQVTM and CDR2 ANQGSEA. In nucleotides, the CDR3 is TGCAGCGTTGAAGAGTCCGGGGCGGGAGGGCATTCCTCCTACAATGAGCAGTTCTTC. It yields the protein CSVEESGAGGHSSYNEQFF.

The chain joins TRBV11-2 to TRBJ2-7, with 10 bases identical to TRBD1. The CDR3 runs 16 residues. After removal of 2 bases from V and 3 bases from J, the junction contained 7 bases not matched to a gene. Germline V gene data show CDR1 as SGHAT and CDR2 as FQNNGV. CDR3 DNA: TGTGCCAGCAGCTTATTGCCGGGACAGGGGTTCTACGAGCAGTACTTC. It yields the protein CASSLLPGQGFYEQYF.

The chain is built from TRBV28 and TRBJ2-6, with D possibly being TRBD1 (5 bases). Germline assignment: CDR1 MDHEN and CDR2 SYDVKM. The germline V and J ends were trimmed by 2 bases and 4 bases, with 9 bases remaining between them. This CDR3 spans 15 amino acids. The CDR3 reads CASSLQGSGANVLTF. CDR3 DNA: TGTGCCAGCAGTTTACAGGGTTCAGGGGCCAACGTCCTGACTTTC.

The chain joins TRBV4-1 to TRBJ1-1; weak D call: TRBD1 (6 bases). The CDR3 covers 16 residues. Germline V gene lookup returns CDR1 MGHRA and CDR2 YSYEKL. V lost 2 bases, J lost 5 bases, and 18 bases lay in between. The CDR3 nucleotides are TGCGCCAGCAGCCAAATGGGAACAGGGTTTCTAACTGAAGCTTTCTTT. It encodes CASSQMGTGFLTEAFF.

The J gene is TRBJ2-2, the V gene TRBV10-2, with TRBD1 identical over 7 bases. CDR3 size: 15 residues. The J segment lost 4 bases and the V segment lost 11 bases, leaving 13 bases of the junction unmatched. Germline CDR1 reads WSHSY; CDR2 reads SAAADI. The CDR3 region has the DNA TGCGCCGCCGCGGAGACAGGGCTCGGCACCGGGGAGCTGTTTTTT. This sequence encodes CAAAETGLGTGELFF.

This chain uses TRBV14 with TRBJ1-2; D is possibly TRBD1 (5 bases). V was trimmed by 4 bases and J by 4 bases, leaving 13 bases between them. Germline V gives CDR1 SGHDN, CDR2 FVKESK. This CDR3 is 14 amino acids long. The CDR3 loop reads CASSLGQGGYGYTF. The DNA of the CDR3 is TGTGCCAGCAGCCTTGGGCAGGGCGGCTATGGCTACACCTTC.

The CDR3 loop is CASRGGQFDGYTF. DNA of the CDR3: TGTGCCAGCAGGGGTGGACAGTTCGATGGCTACACCTTC. V usage is TRBV25-1 and J usage is TRBJ1-2; perhaps TRBD1 as D (6 bases). Trimming pared 6 bases from V and 6 bases from J, leaving 14 bases between. Germline loops: CDR1 MGHDK, CDR2 SYGVNS. CDR3 size: 13 residues.

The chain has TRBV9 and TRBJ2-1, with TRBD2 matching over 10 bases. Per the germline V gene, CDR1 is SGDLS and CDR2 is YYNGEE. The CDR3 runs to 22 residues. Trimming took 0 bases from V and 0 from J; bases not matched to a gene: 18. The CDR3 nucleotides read TGTGCCAGCAGCGTAGCCCCAGTTAGCGGGGGGCTGGACCCTAGCTCCTACAATGAGCAGTTCTTC. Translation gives CASSVAPVSGGLDPSSYNEQFF.

Here the CDR3 DNA reads TGTGCCAGCAGTGAGAACAGGGGCTACGAGCAGTACTTC. Protein sequence: CASSENRGYEQYF. This chain links TRBV6-1 with TRBJ2-7, with TRBD1 matching over 7 bases. The J segment lost 3 bases and the V segment lost 3 bases, leaving 2 bases of the junction unmatched. The CDR3 length is 13 residues. Germline loops: CDR1 MNHNS, CDR2 SASEGT.

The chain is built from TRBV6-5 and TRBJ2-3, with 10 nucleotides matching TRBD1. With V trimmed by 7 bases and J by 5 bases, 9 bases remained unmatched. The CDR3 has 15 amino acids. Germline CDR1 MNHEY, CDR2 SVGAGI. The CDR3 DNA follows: TGTGCCAGCACCCAAGACAGGGGGCGACAAGATACGCAGTATTTT. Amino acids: CASTQDRGRQDTQYF.